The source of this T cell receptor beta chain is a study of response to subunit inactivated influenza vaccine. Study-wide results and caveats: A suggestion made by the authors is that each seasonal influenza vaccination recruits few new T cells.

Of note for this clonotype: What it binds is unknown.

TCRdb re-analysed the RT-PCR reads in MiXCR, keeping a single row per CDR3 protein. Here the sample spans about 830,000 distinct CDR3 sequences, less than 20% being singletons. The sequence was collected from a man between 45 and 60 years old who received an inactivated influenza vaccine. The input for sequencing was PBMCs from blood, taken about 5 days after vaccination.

CDR3 nucleotide sequence: TGTGCCAGCAGTTTGGGAGGTGGACTAGCGGGACTCGAGGAGTTCTTC. Its protein product is CASSLGGGLAGLEEFF. The chain combines TRBV12-3 or TRBV12-4 with TRBJ2-1; 12 bases are shared with TRBD2. Losses at the gene ends were 3 bases for V and 14 bases for J; bases not matched to a gene: 14. The CDR3 covers 16 residues.